The T cell receptor (beta chain) under discussion was sequenced for a study of cytomegalovirus exposure and HLA in healthy donors. Study-wide findings and caveats: Most of the TCR beta V segments (in an earlier analysis) were productive either about 87% or about 30% of the time.

Amplification used 60 Vbeta primers and 13 Jbeta primers. The data were produced by immunoSEQ multiplex PCR, yet TCRdb's version contains in-frame clones alone and is incomplete. Altogether tens of thousands of clones are present, about 80% being singletons, with the ten largest covering about 4%. V lost 6 bases, J lost 1 base, and 11 bases stayed unmatched. Looked up from germline, CDR1 is MDHEN and CDR2 is SYDVKM. The CDR3 runs 17 residues. A note on this clone: Its cognate antigen is unknown.

The sequence came from a woman in her forties in good health and CMV-seronegative. This chain joins TRBV28 and TRBJ2-5, with 10 bases that match TRBD1. Sequencing used PBMCs. The CDR3 nucleotides read TGTGCCAGCAGAGAATGGGCGGGACAGGGGACCCAAGAGACCCAGTACTTC. Encoded protein: CASREWAGQGTQETQYF.